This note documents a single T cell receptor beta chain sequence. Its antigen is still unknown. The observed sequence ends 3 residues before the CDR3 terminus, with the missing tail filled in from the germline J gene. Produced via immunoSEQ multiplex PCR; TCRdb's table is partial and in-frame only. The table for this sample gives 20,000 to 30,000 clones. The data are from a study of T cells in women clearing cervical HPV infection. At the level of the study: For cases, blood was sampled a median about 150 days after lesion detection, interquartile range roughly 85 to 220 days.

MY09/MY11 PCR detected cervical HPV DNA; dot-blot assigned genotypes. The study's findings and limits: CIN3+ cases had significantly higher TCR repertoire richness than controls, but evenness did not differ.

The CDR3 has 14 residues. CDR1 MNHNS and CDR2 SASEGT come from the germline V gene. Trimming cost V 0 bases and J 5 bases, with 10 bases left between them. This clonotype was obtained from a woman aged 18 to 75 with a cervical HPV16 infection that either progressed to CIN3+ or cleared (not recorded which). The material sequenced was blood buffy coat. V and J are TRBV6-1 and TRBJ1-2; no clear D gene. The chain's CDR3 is CASSEAPGKYGYTF. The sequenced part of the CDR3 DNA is TGTGCCAGCAGTGAAGCGCCGGGGAAATATGGC.